Below, 23 T cell receptor beta chains from the same sample are listed, as sequenced in a study of blood T cell repertoires in COVID-19 (dated by TCRdb to the early 2020s). The library was generated by the immunoSEQ multiplex PCR assay. The immuneACCESS repertoire file appears here via TCRdb, limited to in-frame rearrangements. These files lack a portion of the clones; in checked studies, under half of the deficit traces to unresolved V genes, and the cause of the others is not known. Present in this sample are hundreds of thousands of clones, roughly 86% of which were seen just once. The ten largest make up less than 10% of the sample. The sample consisted of peripheral blood. The receptors stem from a man aged 18 to 30 with active or convalescent COVID-19.

The chain combines TRBV24-1 with TRBJ1-3, with TRBD1 as a possible D gene (5 bases). This CDR3 is 16 amino acids long. V dropped 2 bases and J dropped 4 bases, with 14 bases sitting between them. The germline gives CDR1 KGHDR, CDR2 SFDVKD. CDR3 nucleotides: TGTGCCACCAGTGATTCTAAGGGGACTGCGGGAAACACCATATATTTT. Translated: CATSDSKGTAGNTIYF.

The rearrangement links TRBV9 to TRBJ2-3; D remains unclear. Germline V gene sequence: CDR1 SGDLS, CDR2 YYNGEE. The CDR3 consists of 14 residues. V was shortened by 0 bases and J by 3 bases, with 8 bases between the two germline ends. The CDR3, as DNA: TGTGCCAGCAGCGTAGATCGGTCGACAGATACGCAGTATTTT. Its translation: CASSVDRSTDTQYF. Based on the CDR3 plus reference TRBV9 and TRBJ2-3, the full variable domain is DSGVTQTPKHLITATGQRVTLRCSPRSGDLSVYWYQQSLDQGLQFLIQYYNGEERAKGNILERFSAQQFPDLHSELNLSSLELGDSALYFCASSVDRSTDTQYFGPGTRLTVL.

The chain is built from TRBV7-9 and TRBJ1-2; TRBD1 matches at 10 bases. V lost 5 bases, J lost 3 bases, and 6 bases stayed unmatched. This CDR3 has 15 residues. CDR1 is SEHNR and CDR2 is FQNEAQ in the germline V gene (reference sequence). Here the CDR3 reads CASSQDRGTDYGYTF. CDR3 DNA: TGTGCCAGCAGCCAGGACAGGGGGACGGACTATGGCTACACCTTC.

The rearrangement links TRBV9 to TRBJ2-6; D is possibly TRBD2 (5 bases). CDR3 length: 17 residues. Trimming left V 0 bases short and J 3 bases short, with 13 bases between. Per germline, CDR1 SGDLS and CDR2 YYNGEE. The CDR3 spells CASSVDRGRVGANVLTF. The CDR3, as DNA: TGTGCCAGCAGCGTAGACAGAGGGCGTGTTGGGGCCAACGTCCTGACTTTC. Full variable domain (missing parts from reference TRBV9 and TRBJ2-6): DSGVTQTPKHLITATGQRVTLRCSPRSGDLSVYWYQQSLDQGLQFLIQYYNGEERAKGNILERFSAQQFPDLHSELNLSSLELGDSALYFCASSVDRGRVGANVLTFGAGSRLTVL.

Concerning this clone: The same CDR3 can be traced to other DNA sequences in this sample. The chain uses TRBV9 and TRBJ1-2; TRBD1 is a possible D gene (5 bases). The CDR3 runs to 14 residues. Germline V lookup: CDR1 SGDLS, CDR2 YYNGEE. V was shortened by 2 bases and J by 4 bases, with 12 bases between the two germline ends. The chain's CDR3 is CASSVGGLSYGYTF. CDR3 coding DNA: TGTGCCAGCAGCGTGGGGGGGTTGAGCTATGGCTACACCTTC.

The CDR3, as DNA: TGCAGCGTTGGAATACAGGGCTGGGACTATGGCTACACCTTC. Encoded protein: CSVGIQGWDYGYTF. The chain employs TRBV29-1 and TRBJ1-2; D may be TRBD1 (6 bases). CDR1 is SQVTM, CDR2 ANQGSEA, per germline. This CDR3 is 14 amino acids long. Deletions cut 4 bases from V and 3 bases from J, with 15 bases between. The full variable domain, rest sourced from reference TRBV29-1 and TRBJ1-2, is SAVISQKPSRDICQRGTSLTIQCQVDSQVTMMFWYRQQPGQSLTLIATANQGSEATYESGFVIDKFPISRPNLTFSTLTVSNMSPEDSSIYLCSVGIQGWDYGYTFGSGTRLTVV.

This clone was counted a single time. The chain recombines TRBV7-2 with TRBJ2-3; 8 bases are shared with TRBD2. CDR1 is SGHTA and CDR2 is FQGNSA in the germline V gene. Germline trimming cut 2 bases from V and 0 bases from J; bases unmatched to any gene: 7. This CDR3 spans 17 amino acids. The CDR3 here is CASSLTGGGGSTDTQYF. CDR3 coding DNA: TGTGCCAGCAGCTTAACAGGAGGCGGGGGGAGCACAGATACGCAGTATTTT.

V usage is TRBV27 and J usage is TRBJ2-5; a possible D gene is TRBD2 (6 bases). The CDR3 spans 18 residues. Germline loops: CDR1 MNHEY, CDR2 SMNVEV (reference sequence). The germline V and J ends were trimmed by 3 bases and 5 bases, with 25 bases remaining between them. This CDR3 reads CASSFLRSEGRMSETQYF. CDR3 bases: TGTGCCAGCAGTTTTTTGCGCTCTGAGGGGAGGATGTCGGAGACCCAGTACTTC.

The J gene is TRBJ1-2, the V gene TRBV11-2, with D possibly TRBD1 on 5 matching bases. The CDR3 extends over 17 amino acids. V lost 0 bases, J lost 8 bases, and 22 bases lay in between. Per germline, CDR1 SGHAT and CDR2 FQNNGV. Written as DNA, the CDR3 is TGTGCCAGCAGCTTAGATGGTGGGGTTATCCAGGGCGAGGGCTACACCTTC. Its translation: CASSLDGGVIQGEGYTF.

In its sample, this clone is medium-sized. The gene calls are TRBV4-1 and TRBJ1-1; TRBD1 might be the D (5 bases). The V and J ends lost 3 bases and 3 bases respectively, with 17 bases between them. The CDR3 has 16 residues. Germline CDR1 and CDR2: MGHRA and YSYEKL. In DNA form, the CDR3 reads TGCGCCAGCAGCCAGGGATGGCGGGGGTCTCACACTGAAGCTTTCTTT. Translating gives CASSQGWRGSHTEAFF.

In its sample, this clone was seen a few times. The V and J genes are TRBV6-5 and TRBJ1-3, with a possible D match to TRBD1 (6 bases). The CDR3 runs 15 residues. The ends were cut back, 4 bases at V and 6 bases at J, with 16 bases in the middle. Germline values: CDR1 MNHEY, CDR2 SVGAGI. The CDR3 nucleotides read TGTGCCAGCAGTTCCTGGCAGGGGTATGAAAACACCATATATTTT. It is translated as CASSSWQGYENTIYF.

The V and J genes are TRBV5-6 and TRBJ2-3; TRBD1 agrees at 10 bases. Germline V CDR1 and CDR2: SGHDT, YYEEEE. Trimming cost V 3 bases and J 6 bases; bases outside gene matches: 4. This CDR3 contains 14 residues. The CDR3, as DNA: TGTGCCAGCAGCTCCGACAGGGGGCTGGATACGCAGTATTTT. Residues: CASSSDRGLDTQYF.

V gene TRBV19 combines with J gene TRBJ1-2; the match to TRBD1 covers 7 bases. The CDR3 has 15 amino acids. V lost 5 bases to trimming and J lost 4 bases; unmatched junction nucleotides: 10. Germline lookup yields CDR1 LNHDA and CDR2 SQIVND (reference sequence). DNA for the CDR3: TGTGCCAGTAGTCCAACGACAGGGAGGACCTATGGCTACACCTTC. Encoded protein: CASSPTTGRTYGYTF.

The chain recombines TRBV19 with TRBJ1-1, with 9 nucleotides matching TRBD1. This CDR3 has 14 amino acids. The V segment lost 9 bases and the J segment 3 bases; nucleotides outside the gene matches: 8. Germline V gene lookup returns CDR1 LNHDA and CDR2 SQIVND (reference sequence). As DNA, the CDR3 is TGTGCCAGCGGTGAAGGGACAGGGTACACTGAAGCTTTCTTT. Its translation is CASGEGTGYTEAFF.

The rearrangement uses TRBV12-5 and TRBJ2-1, with D uncertain. Trimming took 9 bases from V and 7 from J, leaving 10 bases between them. This CDR3 has 11 amino acids. The germline CDR1 and CDR2 sequences are LGHNT and FRNRAP. The CDR3: CASATLNEQFF. The CDR3 region has the DNA TGTGCTAGCGCCACATTGAATGAGCAGTTCTTC. Supplemented by reference TRBV12-5 and TRBJ2-1, the full variable domain reads DARVTQTPRHKVTEMGQEVTMRCQPILGHNTVFWYRQTMMQGLELLAYFRNRAPLDDSGMPKDRFSAEMPDATLATLKIQPSEPRDSAVYFCASATLNEQFFGPGTRLTVL.

The chain couples TRBV6-1 to TRBJ1-2; maybe TRBD1 (5 bases). The germline V and J ends were trimmed by 0 bases and 5 bases, with 13 bases remaining between them. This CDR3 is 15 amino acids long. The V gene's germline CDR1 is MNHNS and CDR2 SASEGT. The CDR3 spells CASSEAGGTNYGYTF. The DNA of the CDR3 is TGTGCCAGCAGTGAAGCTGGGGGGACGAATTATGGCTACACCTTC.

J is TRBJ1-4 and V is TRBV2; D may be TRBD1 (5 bases). The germline V gene has CDR1 SNHLY and CDR2 FYNNEI. V lost 6 bases, J lost 2 bases, and 10 bases lay in between. The CDR3 has 14 amino acids. The chain's CDR3 is CASRARVTNEKLFF. For the CDR3, the DNA is TGTGCCAGCAGGGCCAGGGTTACTAATGAAAAACTGTTTTTT.

V is TRBV11-3 and J is TRBJ2-7, with D uncertain. This CDR3 contains 13 residues. The germline V and J ends were trimmed by 1 base and 3 bases, with 7 bases remaining between them. The germline gives CDR1 SGHNT, CDR2 YENEEA. This CDR3 is CASSLAQNYEQYF. CDR3 nucleotides: TGTGCCAGCAGCTTAGCCCAGAACTACGAGCAGTACTTC.

The chain has TRBV9 and TRBJ2-2, with 8 nucleotides matching TRBD1. Germline CDR1 reads SGDLS; CDR2 reads YYNGEE. This CDR3 is 15 amino acids long. Losses at the gene ends were 4 bases for V and 7 bases for J; bases not matched to a gene: 9. This CDR3 reads CASSQRTGRHGELFF. Written as DNA, the CDR3 is TGTGCCAGCAGCCAAAGGACAGGGAGGCACGGGGAGCTGTTTTTT.

V usage is TRBV19 and J usage is TRBJ1-5; 11 bases match TRBD1. Germline values: CDR1 LNHDA, CDR2 SQIVND (reference sequence). CDR3 size: 18 residues. With 6 bases clipped from V and 3 bases from J, the junction kept 13 bases outside the gene matches. CDR3 residues: CASRGLKGTGGSNQPQHF. CDR3 sequence (DNA): TGTGCCAGTAGGGGTCTTAAAGGGACAGGGGGATCCAATCAGCCCCAGCATTTT.

The chain recombines TRBV5-6 with TRBJ1-1; D unresolved. The CDR3 is made up of 16 amino acids. Germline CDR1 and CDR2: SGHDT and YYEEEE. Between the trimmed V and J ends, which lost 0 bases and 1 base, there was a span of 13 bases. As DNA, the CDR3 is TGTGCCAGCAGCTTGGCCCGTTACACCGCGAACACTGAAGCTTTCTTT. As protein: CASSLARYTANTEAFF.

The rearrangement links TRBV29-1 to TRBJ2-7; 7 bases are a match to TRBD1. J lost 6 bases, V lost 4 bases, and 6 bases had no gene match. This CDR3 is 12 amino acids long. Germline V gene sequence: CDR1 SQVTM, CDR2 ANQGSEA. This chain's CDR3 is CSVVTGDLEQYF. The CDR3 DNA is TGCAGCGTTGTAACAGGGGACCTCGAGCAGTACTTC.

The chain joins TRBV27 to TRBJ2-7; TRBD1 matches 7 bases. J lost 2 bases, V lost 4 bases, and 17 bases had no gene match. CDR1 and CDR2 from the germline V gene are MNHEY and SMNVEV (reference sequence). This CDR3 is built from 18 residues. CDR3 DNA sequence: TGTGCCAGCAGTTCCTCGGGGTTGTCCAGACAGGGTGCCTACGAGCAGTACTTC. This sequence encodes CASSSSGLSRQGAYEQYF.